What follows are 17 T cell receptor beta chains derived from one specimen sequenced in a study of blood T cell repertoires in COVID-19. Libraries were prepared by immunoSEQ multiplex PCR; TCRdb keeps only in-frame clonotypes and omits some of them. The sample contains 150,000 to 200,000 clones, 65% to 90% of which appear only once. Source material: PBMCs or T cells enriched from blood (not recorded which). The receptors come from a man between 35 and 55 years old who had recovered from COVID-19.

The rearrangement uses TRBV5-8 and TRBJ1-1; D remains ambiguous. Trimming shortened V by 3 bases and J by 2 bases, and 11 bases separated the two germline ends. From germline, CDR1 is SGHTS and CDR2 YDEGEE. There are 14 residues in the CDR3. The CDR3 sequence: CASSSWRDNTEAFF. CDR3 DNA: TGTGCCAGCAGCTCCTGGAGGGATAACACTGAAGCTTTCTTT. Variable domain in full (rest from reference TRBV5-8 and TRBJ1-1): EAGVTQSPTHLIKTRGQQATLRCSPISGHTSVYWYQQALGLGLQFLLWYDEGEERNRGNFPPRFSGRQFPNYSSELNVNALELEDSALYLCASSSWRDNTEAFFGQGTRLTVV.

This clone was seen more than once but under ten times. This chain uses TRBV7-9 with TRBJ1-5, with a tentative D call TRBD1 (5 bases). Per the germline V gene, CDR1 is SEHNR and CDR2 is FQNEAQ (reference sequence). V lost 3 bases, J lost 4 bases, and 7 bases lay in between. This CDR3 is 13 amino acids long. The CDR3 reads CASSFRVNQPQHF. The CDR3 DNA reads as TGTGCCAGCAGCTTCAGGGTTAATCAGCCCCAGCATTTT.

The chain recombines TRBV15 with TRBJ2-7, with TRBD2 matching 13 bases. The CDR3 spans 15 residues. The ends lost 3 bases at V and 2 bases at J; junction bases unmatched: 1. The germline gives CDR1 LNHNV, CDR2 YYDKDF (reference sequence). The CDR3 region is CATSRGLAGPYEQYV. Here the CDR3 DNA reads TGTGCCACCAGCAGGGGACTAGCGGGACCCTACGAGCAGTACGTC.

The gene calls are TRBV7-2 and TRBJ1-2; D perhaps matches TRBD1 (5 bases). The CDR3 has 12 residues. The ends were cut back, 4 bases at V and 3 bases at J, with 6 bases in the middle. Germline loops: CDR1 SGHTA, CDR2 FQGNSA. The CDR3 protein is CASSSTDYGYTF. CDR3 coding DNA: TGTGCCAGCAGCTCGACAGACTATGGCTACACCTTC.

The chain couples TRBV3-1 (or the pseudogene TRBV3-2) to TRBJ1-2; a weak D match, TRBD1 (6 bases). Trimming removed 4 bases from V and 2 bases from J, with 17 bases in between. The CDR3 covers 16 residues. Germline assignment: CDR1 LGHDT and CDR2 YNNKEL (reference sequence). The CDR3 nucleotides are TGTGCCAGCAGCCGAAGTCGGGGGGCTTTAAACTATGGCTACACCTTC. This encodes CASSRSRGALNYGYTF.

The chain has TRBV6-2 or TRBV6-3 and TRBJ1-5; 8 positions agree with TRBD1. V lost 4 bases, J lost 5 bases, and 1 base stayed unmatched. This CDR3 contains 13 residues. Germline values: CDR1 MNHEY, CDR2 SVGEGT. In DNA, the CDR3 is TGTGCCAGCAGTTTGACAGGGGATCAGCCCCAGCATTTT. It codes for CASSLTGDQPQHF.

The V call is TRBV7-3, the J call TRBJ1-5; the D gene is possibly TRBD1 (5 bases). Trimming removed 1 base at V and 3 bases at J, with 13 bases between. Germline-derived CDR1 and CDR2 are SGHTA and FQGTGA. The CDR3 runs 16 residues. CDR3 protein: CASSLKLRQLNQPQHF. The CDR3 coding sequence is TGTGCCAGCAGCTTAAAGTTGAGACAGCTCAATCAGCCCCAGCATTTT.

The J gene is TRBJ2-3, the V gene TRBV3-1 (or the pseudogene TRBV3-2), with 8 bases lining up with TRBD1. Per germline, CDR1 LGHDT and CDR2 YNNKEL (reference sequence). CDR3 length equals 13 residues. With V trimmed by 6 bases and J by 4 bases, 3 bases remained unmatched. CDR3 nucleotides: TGTGCCAGCAGAGAGACAGGGGCAGATACGCAGTATTTT. This sequence encodes CASRETGADTQYF.

The V gene is TRBV4-3, the J gene TRBJ2-7, with TRBD1 as a possible D gene (5 bases). Trimming removed 1 base from V and 0 bases from J, with 7 bases in between. The CDR3 has 14 residues. In germline, CDR1 is LGHNA, CDR2 YSLEER. CDR3: CASSQVGDSYEQYF. The CDR3 DNA sequence: TGCGCCAGCAGCCAAGTAGGGGACTCCTACGAGCAGTACTTC.

V is TRBV21-1 and J is TRBJ1-1; the table's D call TRBD1 went unverified against the DNA. TRBV21-1 is assigned pseudogene status. This CDR3 spans 16 amino acids. DNA of the CDR3: TGTGCCAGCACCCCGACAGGGTTTGTTCGGAACACTGAAGCTTTCTTT. Amino acid sequence: CASTPTGFVRNTEAFF.

This rearrangement joins TRBV7-9 to TRBJ2-1; TRBD1 aligns across 7 bases. J was trimmed by 7 bases and V by 6 bases; bases with no gene match: 9. Germline CDR1 and CDR2: SEHNR and FQNEAQ (reference sequence). This CDR3 region has 14 residues. CDR3 sequence: CASSRDSQGNEQFF. CDR3 nucleotide sequence: TGTGCCAGCAGTAGGGACAGTCAGGGGAATGAGCAGTTCTTC.

The gene calls are TRBV2 and TRBJ2-5, with 10 bases lining up with TRBD1. V lost 11 bases, J lost 5 bases, and 8 bases stayed unmatched. The CDR3 totals 13 residues. CDR1 SNHLY and CDR2 FYNNEI come from the germline V gene. In DNA, the CDR3 is TGTGCCTCCAAGACAGGGGGCTGGGAGACCCAGTACTTC. This sequence encodes CASKTGGWETQYF. The full variable domain, in which reference TRBV2 and TRBJ2-5 provide the parts outside the CDR3, is EPEVTQTPSHQVTQMGQEVILRCVPISNHLYFYWYRQILGQKVEFLVSFYNNEISEKSEIFDDQFSVERPDGSNFTLKIRSTKLEDSAMYFCASKTGGWETQYFGPGTRLLVL.

This clone was counted a single time. This chain links TRBV10-3 with TRBJ1-5; D call uncertain. The CDR3 totals 12 residues. V was pared by 5 bases and J by 1 base, with 3 bases between. Germline values: CDR1 ENHRY, CDR2 SYGVKD. The CDR3 sequence is CAISPSNQPQHF. DNA of the CDR3: TGTGCCATCAGTCCGAGCAATCAGCCCCAGCATTTT.

This rearrangement joins TRBV5-1 to TRBJ2-1; D might be TRBD2 (6 bases). CDR1 is SGHRS, CDR2 YFSETQ, per germline. The CDR3 is 15 residues long. V was shortened by 4 bases and J by 1 base, with 12 bases between the two germline ends. The CDR3 DNA reads as TGCGCCAGCAGCCCGGAGGGTGTATCCTACAATGAGCAGTTCTTC. Translating it yields CASSPEGVSYNEQFF.

The J gene is TRBJ2-7, the V gene TRBV27, with D perhaps TRBD2 (6 bases). Between the trimmed V and J ends, which lost 5 bases and 3 bases, there was a span of 17 bases. The germline V gene encodes CDR1 MNHEY and CDR2 SMNVEV (reference sequence). This CDR3 is built from 15 residues. CDR3 residues: CASSAHEVGGYEQYF. The CDR3, as DNA: TGTGCCAGCAGTGCACACGAGGTGGGGGGCTACGAGCAGTACTTC.

The chain joins TRBV9 to TRBJ1-4, with TRBD1 identical over 12 bases. The germline V gene has CDR1 SGDLS and CDR2 YYNGEE. The CDR3 totals 18 residues. V lost 4 bases to trimming and J lost 4 bases; unmatched junction nucleotides: 11. The CDR3 DNA reads TGTGCCAGCAGCCCCTCCGGGACAGGGGGCTGGAATAATGAAAAACTGTTTTTT. Amino acid sequence: CASSPSGTGGWNNEKLFF.

The chain employs TRBV29-1 and TRBJ1-4; unclear D gene. Trimming pared 4 bases from V and 4 bases from J, leaving 10 bases between. Germline V gene sequence: CDR1 SQVTM, CDR2 ANQGSEA. This CDR3 comprises 13 residues. This chain's CDR3 is CSVVDGLNEKLFF. Written as DNA, the CDR3 is TGCAGCGTTGTCGACGGACTTAATGAAAAACTGTTTTTT. The whole variable domain, filled in from reference TRBV29-1 and TRBJ1-4, reads SAVISQKPSRDICQRGTSLTIQCQVDSQVTMMFWYRQQPGQSLTLIATANQGSEATYESGFVIDKFPISRPNLTFSTLTVSNMSPEDSSIYLCSVVDGLNEKLFFGSGTQLSVL.